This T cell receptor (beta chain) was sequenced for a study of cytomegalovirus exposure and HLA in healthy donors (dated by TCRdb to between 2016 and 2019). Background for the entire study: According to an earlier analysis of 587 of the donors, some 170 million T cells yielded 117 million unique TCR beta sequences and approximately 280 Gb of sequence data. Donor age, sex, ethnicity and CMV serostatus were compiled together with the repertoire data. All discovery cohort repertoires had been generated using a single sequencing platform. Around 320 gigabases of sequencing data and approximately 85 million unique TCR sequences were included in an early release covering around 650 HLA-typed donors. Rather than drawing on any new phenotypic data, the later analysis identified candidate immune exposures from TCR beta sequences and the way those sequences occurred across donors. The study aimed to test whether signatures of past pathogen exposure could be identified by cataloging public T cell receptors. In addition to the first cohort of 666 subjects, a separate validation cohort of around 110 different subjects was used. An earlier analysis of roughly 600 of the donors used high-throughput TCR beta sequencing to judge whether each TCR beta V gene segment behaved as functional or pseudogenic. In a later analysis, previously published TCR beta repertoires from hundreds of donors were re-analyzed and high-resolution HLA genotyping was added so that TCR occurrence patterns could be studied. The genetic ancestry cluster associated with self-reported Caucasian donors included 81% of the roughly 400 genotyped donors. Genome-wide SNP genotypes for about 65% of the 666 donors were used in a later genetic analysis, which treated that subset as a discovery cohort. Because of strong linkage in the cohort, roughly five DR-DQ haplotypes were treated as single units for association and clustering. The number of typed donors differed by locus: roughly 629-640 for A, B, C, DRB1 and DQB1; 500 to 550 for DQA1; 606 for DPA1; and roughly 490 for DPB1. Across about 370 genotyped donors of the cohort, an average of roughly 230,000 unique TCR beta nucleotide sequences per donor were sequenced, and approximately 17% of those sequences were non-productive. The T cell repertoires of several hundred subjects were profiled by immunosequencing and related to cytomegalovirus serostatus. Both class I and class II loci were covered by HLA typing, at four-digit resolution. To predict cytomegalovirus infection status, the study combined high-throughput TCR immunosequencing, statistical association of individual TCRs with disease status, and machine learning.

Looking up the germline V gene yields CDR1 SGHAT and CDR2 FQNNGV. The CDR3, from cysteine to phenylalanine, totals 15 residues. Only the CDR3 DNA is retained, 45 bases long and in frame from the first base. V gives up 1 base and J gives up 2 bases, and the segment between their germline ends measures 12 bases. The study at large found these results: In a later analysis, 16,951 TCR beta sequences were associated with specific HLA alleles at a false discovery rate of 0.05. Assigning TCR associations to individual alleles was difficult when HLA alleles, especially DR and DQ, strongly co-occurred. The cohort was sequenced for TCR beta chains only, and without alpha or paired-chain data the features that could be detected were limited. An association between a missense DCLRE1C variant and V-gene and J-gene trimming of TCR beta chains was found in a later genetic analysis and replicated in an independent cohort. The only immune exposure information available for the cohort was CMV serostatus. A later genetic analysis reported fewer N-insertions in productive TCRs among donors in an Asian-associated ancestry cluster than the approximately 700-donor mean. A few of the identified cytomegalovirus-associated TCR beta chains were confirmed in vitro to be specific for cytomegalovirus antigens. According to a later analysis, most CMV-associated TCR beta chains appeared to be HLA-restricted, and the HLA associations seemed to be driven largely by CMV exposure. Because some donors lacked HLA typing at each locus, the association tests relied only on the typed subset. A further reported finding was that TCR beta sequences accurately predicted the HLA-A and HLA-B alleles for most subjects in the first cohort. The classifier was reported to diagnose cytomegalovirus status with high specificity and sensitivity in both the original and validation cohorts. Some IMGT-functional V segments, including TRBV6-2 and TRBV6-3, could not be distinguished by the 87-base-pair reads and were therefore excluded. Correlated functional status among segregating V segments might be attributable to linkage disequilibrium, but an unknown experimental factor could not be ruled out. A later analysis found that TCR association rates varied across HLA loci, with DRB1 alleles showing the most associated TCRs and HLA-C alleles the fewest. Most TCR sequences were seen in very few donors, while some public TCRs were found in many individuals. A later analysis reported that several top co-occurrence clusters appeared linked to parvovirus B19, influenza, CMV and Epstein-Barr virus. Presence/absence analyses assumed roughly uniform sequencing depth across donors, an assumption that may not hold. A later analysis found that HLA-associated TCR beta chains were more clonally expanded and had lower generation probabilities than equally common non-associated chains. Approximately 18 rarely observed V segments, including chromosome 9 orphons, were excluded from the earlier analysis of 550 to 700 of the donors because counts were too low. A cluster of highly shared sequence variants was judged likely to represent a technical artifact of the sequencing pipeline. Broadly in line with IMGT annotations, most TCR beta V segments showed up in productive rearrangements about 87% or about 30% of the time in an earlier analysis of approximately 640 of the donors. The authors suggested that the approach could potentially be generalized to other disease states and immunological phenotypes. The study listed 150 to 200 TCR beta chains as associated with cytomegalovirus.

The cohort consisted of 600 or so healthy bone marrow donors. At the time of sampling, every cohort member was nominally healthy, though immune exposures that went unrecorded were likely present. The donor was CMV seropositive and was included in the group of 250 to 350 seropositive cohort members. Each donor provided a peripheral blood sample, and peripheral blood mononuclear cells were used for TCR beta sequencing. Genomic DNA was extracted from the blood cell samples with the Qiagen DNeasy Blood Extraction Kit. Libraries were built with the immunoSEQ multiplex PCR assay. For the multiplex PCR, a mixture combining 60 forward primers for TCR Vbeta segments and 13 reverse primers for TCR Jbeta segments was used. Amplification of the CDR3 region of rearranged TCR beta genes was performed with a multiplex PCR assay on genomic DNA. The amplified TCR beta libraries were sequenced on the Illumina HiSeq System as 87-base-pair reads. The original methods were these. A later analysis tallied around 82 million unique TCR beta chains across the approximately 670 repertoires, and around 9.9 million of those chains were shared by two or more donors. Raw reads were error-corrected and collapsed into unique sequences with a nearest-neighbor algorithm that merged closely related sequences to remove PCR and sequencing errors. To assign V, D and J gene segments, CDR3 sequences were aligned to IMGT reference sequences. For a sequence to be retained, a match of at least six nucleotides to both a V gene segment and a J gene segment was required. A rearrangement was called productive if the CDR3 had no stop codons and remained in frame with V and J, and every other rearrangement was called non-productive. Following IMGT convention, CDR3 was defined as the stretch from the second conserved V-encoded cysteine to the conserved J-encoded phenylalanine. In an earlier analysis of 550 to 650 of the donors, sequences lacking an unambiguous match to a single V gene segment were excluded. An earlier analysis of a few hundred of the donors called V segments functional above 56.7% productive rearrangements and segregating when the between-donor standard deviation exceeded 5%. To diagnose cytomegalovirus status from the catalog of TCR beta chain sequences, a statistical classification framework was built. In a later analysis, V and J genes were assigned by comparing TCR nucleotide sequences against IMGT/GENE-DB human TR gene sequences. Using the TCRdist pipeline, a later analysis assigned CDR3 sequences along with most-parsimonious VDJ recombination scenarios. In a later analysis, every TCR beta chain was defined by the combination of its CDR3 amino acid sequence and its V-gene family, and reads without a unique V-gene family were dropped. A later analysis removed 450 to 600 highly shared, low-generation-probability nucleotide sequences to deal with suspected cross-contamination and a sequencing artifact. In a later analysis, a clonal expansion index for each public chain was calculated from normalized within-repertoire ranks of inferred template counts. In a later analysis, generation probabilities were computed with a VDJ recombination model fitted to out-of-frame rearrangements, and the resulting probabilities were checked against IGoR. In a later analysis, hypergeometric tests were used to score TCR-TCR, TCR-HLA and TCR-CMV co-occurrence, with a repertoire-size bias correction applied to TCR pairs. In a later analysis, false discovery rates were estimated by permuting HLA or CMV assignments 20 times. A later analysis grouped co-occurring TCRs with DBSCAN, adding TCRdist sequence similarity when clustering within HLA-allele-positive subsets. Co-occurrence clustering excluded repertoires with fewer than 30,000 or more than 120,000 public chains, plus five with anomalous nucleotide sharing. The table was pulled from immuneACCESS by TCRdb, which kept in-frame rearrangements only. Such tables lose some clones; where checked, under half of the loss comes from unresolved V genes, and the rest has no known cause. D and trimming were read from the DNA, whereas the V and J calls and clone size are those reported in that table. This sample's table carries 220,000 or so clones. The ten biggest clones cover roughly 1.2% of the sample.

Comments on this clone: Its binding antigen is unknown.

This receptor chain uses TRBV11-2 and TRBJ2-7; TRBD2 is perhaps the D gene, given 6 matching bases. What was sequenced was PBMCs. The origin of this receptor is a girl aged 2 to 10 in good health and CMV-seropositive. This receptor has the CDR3 CASSLVGRRAYEQYF. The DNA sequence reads TGTGCCAGCAGCTTAGTTGGGAGGAGGGCCTACGAGCAGTACTTC. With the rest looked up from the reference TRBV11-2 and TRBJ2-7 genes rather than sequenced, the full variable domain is EAGVAQSPRYKIIEKRQSVAFWCNPISGHATLYWYQQILGQGPKLLIQFQNNGVVDDSQLPKDRFSAERLKGVDSTLKIQPAKLEDSAVYLCASSLVGRRAYEQYFGPGTRLTVT.